The clone carrying this T cell receptor (beta chain) was observed a handful of times. Its target is unknown. This sample was included in a study of OX40 agonist ivuxolimab in advanced cancers. Study overall: Melanoma, hepatocellular carcinoma, head and neck or renal cell cancer occurred in dose-escalation patients. Study-wide results and limits: Some patients who did not respond also had low normalized T-cell clonal expansion.

Data came from immunoSEQ multiplex PCR; TCRdb stores just in-frame clones and leaves some out. The sample records tens of thousands of clones, about 81% being singletons. Trimming took 5 bases from V and 5 from J, leaving 12 bases between them. The CDR3 totals 13 residues. Germline values: CDR1 SGHTA, CDR2 FQGNSA. The V call is TRBV7-2, the J call TRBJ2-5; D may be TRBD2 (6 bases). The TCR sequence derives from an adult with an advanced solid tumor such as melanoma, head and neck, liver or kidney cancer. Here the sequenced sample was CD4+ or CD8+ T cells sorted from blood, taken in a trial of the OX40 agonist ivuxolimab. The CDR3 here is CASSRLGGETQYF. In nucleotides, the CDR3 is TGTGCCAGCAGCAGACTAGGCGGGGAGACCCAGTACTTC.